These T cell receptor beta chains were read from a single sample in a study of cytomegalovirus exposure and HLA in healthy donors. The table came from immunoSEQ multiplex PCR; TCRdb's copy has only in-frame clones and leaves some out. The sample consists of under 150,000 clones, roughly 86% of them appearing once. The sequencing sample was made of PBMCs. All receptors derive from a man aged 18 to 35 in good health and CMV-seronegative. The CDR3 runs from the conserved cysteine through the conserved F or W. Each record gives: V gene, clone size, J gene, D gene, CDR3 DNA, CDR3 protein. D genes are given only for firm matches. Only part of the rows carry a size: once, few, many, or a class if the clone is expanded.

TRBV7-6	NA	TRBJ2-1	TRBD2	TGTGCCAGCAGCTCGAAGCGGGGGCGGGGAGATGAGCAGTTCTTC	CASSSKRGRGDEQFF
TRBV5-4	NA	TRBJ1-1	TRBD1	TGTGCCAGCAGCTGGGACAGGTGGAACACTGAAGCTTTCTTT	CASSWDRWNTEAFF
TRBV10-2	NA	TRBJ1-2	TRBD1	TGCGCCAGCTGCTTACGGACAGGAGATGGCTACACCTTC	CASCLRTGDGYTF
TRBV6-5	NA	TRBJ1-1	NA	TGTGCCAGCAGACAGACAATGAACACTGAAGCTTTCTTT	CASRQTMNTEAFF
TRBV2	NA	TRBJ2-3	TRBD2	TGTGCCAGCACTAGACTAGCGGGTCGAAGCACAGATACGCAGTATTTT	CASTRLAGRSTDTQYF
TRBV27	NA	TRBJ2-1	TRBD2	TGTGCCAGCAAATCCGGGACTAGCGGGATTTACAATGAGCAGTTCTTC	CASKSGTSGIYNEQFF
TRBV6-5	few	TRBJ1-1	NA	TGTGCCAGCAGCCCAAGGGAGGGCACTGAAGCTTTCTTT	CASSPREGTEAFF
TRBV29-1	NA	TRBJ1-2	TRBD1	TGCAGCGCCCGTTCTGGGGTAGGACAGGGAGGGGGGATAGATGGCTACACCTTC	CSARSGVGQGGGIDGYTF
TRBV2	once	TRBJ1-5	NA	TGTGCCAGCAGCCGGGATCTGGGTAGCAATCAGCCCCAGCATTTT	CASSRDLGSNQPQHF
TRBV6-5	NA	TRBJ2-1	TRBD1	TGTGCCAGCAGTTTACTGTCAGGGGGCGAGCAGTTCTTC	CASSLLSGGEQFF
TRBV5-1	NA	TRBJ1-1	NA	TGCGCCAGCAGCTTGGATCGGGTAATTAACACTGAAGCTTTCTTT	CASSLDRVINTEAFF
TRBV15	NA	TRBJ1-5	TRBD1	TGTGCCACCAGCAGAGATCTAGGGACAGGGGATCAGCCCCAGCATTTT	CATSRDLGTGDQPQHF
TRBV2	NA	TRBJ2-1	TRBD2	TGTGCCCGTGGGGGACTAGCGGGGGAGGGAGGGTACAATGAGCAGTTCTTC	CARGGLAGEGGYNEQFF
TRBV18	NA	TRBJ1-2	NA	TGTGCCAGCTCACCATTTGCGGACTATGGCTACACCTTC	CASSPFADYGYTF
TRBV5-1	NA	TRBJ1-2	NA	TGCGCCAGCAGCCAGCAGGGCGTTGGAGGCTACACCTTC	CASSQQGVGGYTF
TRBV9	NA	TRBJ1-2	NA	TGTGCCAGCAGCGTAGACGGGGGGAACTATGGCTACACCTTC	CASSVDGGNYGYTF
TRBV5-4	NA	TRBJ2-1	TRBD2	TGTGCCAGCAGCTTCGGCGGGGGGGCGTCATTCAATGAGCAGTTCTTC	CASSFGGGASFNEQFF
TRBV2	NA	TRBJ2-7	TRBD1	TGTGCCAGCAAAGGGGACAGCCTCTACGAGCAGTACTTC	CASKGDSLYEQYF
TRBV12-5	few	TRBJ1-1	TRBD1	TGTGCTAGTGGTTTGGGGGACAGGGGCGTGAACACTGAAGCTTTCTTT	CASGLGDRGVNTEAFF
TRBV19	NA	TRBJ1-2	NA	TGTGCCAGTAGTCTTGACAGGTCTTATGGCTACACCTTC	CASSLDRSYGYTF
TRBV7-9	NA	TRBJ2-7	NA	TGTGCCAGCAGCATTGGGAGAGAGCAGTACTTC	CASSIGREQYF
TRBV15	NA	TRBJ1-5	NA	TGTGCCACCAGCATCTTCCGGGATCAGCCCCAGCATTTT	CATSIFRDQPQHF
TRBV7-9	NA	TRBJ1-4	NA	TGTGCCAGCAGGTCGTTTAATGAAAAACTGTTTTTT	CASRSFNEKLFF
TRBV6-5	few	TRBJ1-2	TRBD1	TGTGCCAGCAGTTACGCGCCTCAGGGGGCGCTGGGCTACACCTTC	CASSYAPQGALGYTF
TRBV27	NA	TRBJ2-1	TRBD2	TGTGCCAGCAGCTTCCTACTAGCGGGGGGCGGCTATGAGCAGTTCTTC	CASSFLLAGGGYEQFF
TRBV19	NA	TRBJ1-1	NA	TGTGCCAGTAGTATCGGGGGGATTGAAGCTTTCTTT	CASSIGGIEAFF
TRBV5-1	NA	TRBJ2-2	NA	TGCGCCAGCAGTTTAGTGGTGAACACCGGGGAGCTGTTTTTT	CASSLVVNTGELFF
TRBV7-9	once	TRBJ1-1	NA	TGTGCCAGCAGCTTAGGGGGCACTCCTGAAGCTTTCTTT	CASSLGGTPEAFF
TRBV7-7	NA	TRBJ2-7	NA	TGTGCCAGCAGCCTCCGGGCAGGGGGGATCTACGAGCAGTACTTC	CASSLRAGGIYEQYF
TRBV4-3	NA	TRBJ2-7	TRBD1	TGCGCCAGCAGCCGCATTTGGGGGGACAGGGGGAACGAGCAGTACTTC	CASSRIWGDRGNEQYF
TRBV19	few	TRBJ1-2	NA	TGTGCCAGGATCGTGGAGGGTTTTCCGGCTAACTATGGCTACACCTTC	CARIVEGFPANYGYTF
TRBV5-1	few	TRBJ1-1	NA	TGCGCCAGCAGCTTGCCCAGGGATAACACTGAAGCTTTCTTT	CASSLPRDNTEAFF
TRBV2	few	TRBJ1-2	TRBD1	TGTGCCAGTACAACCGACAGGGGGTCTAACTATGGCTACACCTTC	CASTTDRGSNYGYTF
TRBV27	NA	TRBJ1-2	TRBD1	TGTGCCAGCAGGCCTGGACAGGGATGGTTGGGGCACTATGGCTACACCTTC	CASRPGQGWLGHYGYTF
TRBV7-3	NA	TRBJ1-1	NA	TGTGCCAGCAGCCACCACAGGGATTCGAACACTGAAGCTTTCTTT	CASSHHRDSNTEAFF
TRBV6-1	NA	TRBJ1-2	NA	TGTGCCAGCAGTGTGGCCGATAACTATGGCTACACCTTC	CASSVADNYGYTF
TRBV7-9	NA	TRBJ1-2	NA	TGTGCCAGCAGCTCTGGGGACACCCCTTCCTATGGCTACACCTTC	CASSSGDTPSYGYTF
TRBV9	NA	TRBJ2-3	NA	TGTGCCAGCAGCGTAGAGGTGGAGACAGATACGCAGTATTTT	CASSVEVETDTQYF
TRBV7-2	NA	TRBJ2-1	TRBD1	TGTGCCAGCAGCTTAAAGGGGGCTGAGAGCTCCTACAATGAGCAGTTCTTC	CASSLKGAESSYNEQFF
TRBV11-2	few	TRBJ2-2	TRBD2	TGTGCCAGCAGAGGACTAGCGGGGGCCAACACCGGGGAGCTGTTTTTT	CASRGLAGANTGELFF
TRBV4-3	NA	TRBJ1-5	TRBD1	TGCGCCAGCAGCCAGGGGACAGGGGAAGATCAGCCCCAGCATTTT	CASSQGTGEDQPQHF
TRBV9	NA	TRBJ1-1	NA	TGTGCCAGCAGCGTCTCCGGCGGGAAGAACACTGAAGCTTTCTTT	CASSVSGGKNTEAFF
TRBV10-1	few	TRBJ1-2	NA	TGCGCCAGCAGTGATCAGTCGAATCCGCGGGGCTACACCTTC	CASSDQSNPRGYTF
TRBV28	once	TRBJ1-2	TRBD1	TGTGCCAGCAGTTTGGGGACAGGGTTTCTTGGCTACACCTTC	CASSLGTGFLGYTF
TRBV4-3	once	TRBJ1-3	NA	TGCGCCAGCAGCCAAGAGCCCGGTCACTCTGGAAACACCATATATTTT	CASSQEPGHSGNTIYF
TRBV5-4	NA	TRBJ2-3	TRBD2	TGTGCCAGCAGCCCCCGAGCCCGCGGGGGGGGACAAGATACGCAGTATTTT	CASSPRARGGGQDTQYF
TRBV7-9	NA	TRBJ2-7	TRBD2	TGTTCCAGCAGCACGACGGGGGGAAGCTACGAGCAGTACTTC	CSSSTTGGSYEQYF
TRBV7-9	NA	TRBJ2-7	NA	TGTTCCAGCAGCTTAGAAGGACACTTCGGTGAGCAGTACTTC	CSSSLEGHFGEQYF
TRBV4-3	NA	TRBJ2-7	NA	TGCGCCAGCAGCCAAGATCATCTGGACAATACCTACGAGCAGTACTTC	CASSQDHLDNTYEQYF
TRBV19	NA	TRBJ1-5	TRBD1	TGTGCCAGTAGTATCCAGGGGGTGCAGCCCCAGCATTTT	CASSIQGVQPQHF
TRBV4-2	once	TRBJ2-7	NA	TGTGCCAGCAGCCAAAGGGGCCACAGCGAGCAGTACTTC	CASSQRGHSEQYF
TRBV5-8	NA	TRBJ2-7	TRBD1	TGTGCCAGCAGCTCGGGACAGGAAATAAGCTCCTACGAGCAGTACTTC	CASSSGQEISSYEQYF